Here is one T cell receptor beta chain with its context. This record belongs to a study of blood T cell repertoires in COVID-19. Study-level information: Sites across the United States, Italy and Spain contributed samples from acute and convalescent COVID-19. T cells, B-cell-depleted T cells, or PBMCs provided the cDNA or gDNA that served as material.

In the authors' methods: Amplifying reference gene primers gave estimates of nucleated cell counts. Generated by immunoSEQ multiplex PCR, the TCRdb table keeps only in-frame clones and is missing some. V and J calls and clone size are as listed in that table; D and trimming were resolved from the DNA. This sample has roughly 250,000 clones, with about 80% found just once. This CDR3 contains 21 residues. CDR1 is LGHDT, CDR2 YNNKEL, per germline (reference sequence). V lost 2 bases to trimming and J lost 4 bases; unmatched junction nucleotides: 21. The chain couples TRBV3-1 (or the pseudogene TRBV3-2) to TRBJ1-5, with TRBD1 matching 9 bases. The origin of this receptor is a woman of 80 years or more with acute or convalescent COVID-19. The sample taken for sequencing was peripheral blood. For the CDR3, the DNA is TGTGCCAGCAGCCAAAGGCCTGCGGGACAGGGATCAAGAAGTCTTAATCAGCCCCAGCATTTT. Its translation: CASSQRPAGQGSRSLNQPQHF.